This T cell receptor (beta chain) came from a study of T cell repertoires in cytomegalovirus infection. Background on the study: HLA-C-restricted CMV epitopes, recently identified, and well-studied HLA-B-restricted ones were used by the study. A matching HLA type, together with CMV infection, was signaled by public TCR beta signatures.

MiXCR, applied by TCRdb to the reads, yields one record per CDR3 protein. The table includes 650,000 to 900,000 distinct CDR3 sequences, around a third detected once. CDR3 length equals 15 residues. Germline V gives CDR1 SGHTA, CDR2 FQGNSA. The V and J ends lost 5 bases and 8 bases, in that order; junction bases with no gene match: 12. Findings and limits, study-wide: The response measured ex vivo was dominated by TCR beta clonotypes (HLA-C-restricted and CMV-specific). Summed frequency of shared TCR beta families picked out CMV carriers who also had the relevant HLA.

This clonotype was recorded a few times. Its antigen is unidentified. The clonotype was recovered from a human donor in good health (CMV status not recorded). Some clones in this sample may be carry-over from other donors' samples. The specimen was cultured CD8+ T cells from PBMCs, collected from culture after CMV antigen stimulation. The chain employs TRBV7-2 and TRBJ2-1, with TRBD1 matching over 7 bases. CDR3: CASSIQDRVADEQFF. The CDR3 coding sequence is TGTGCCAGCAGCATTCAAGACAGGGTCGCGGATGAGCAGTTCTTC.